The rows below give T cell receptor beta chains drawn from one sample of a study of blood T cell repertoires in COVID-19. TCRdb's copy holds only in-frame clones and misses some; the assay was immunoSEQ multiplex PCR. The table lists roughly 75,000 clones, around 84% of them singletons. Source material: peripheral blood. Receptors were obtained from a woman aged 70-85 years with acute or convalescent COVID-19. Each CDR3 is given with its conserved first and last residue. A D gene is named only where the DNA matches it firmly. Only some rows state a clone size, as once, few, many or a class for expanded clones.

j_call d_call v_call clone_size cdr3_nt cdr3_aa
TRBJ2-7 TRBD2 TRBV10-3 . TGTGCCATCAGTGTCGGAGGCGGGGGTAAGGACTACGAGCAGTACTTC CAISVGGGGKDYEQYF
TRBJ2-5 . TRBV2 . TGTGCCAGCTTATTACAGGGTTTTCAAGAGACCCAGTACTTC CASLLQGFQETQYF
TRBJ2-1 TRBD2 TRBV27 . TGTGCCAGCAGTTTAAAGGGACTAGCGTTCAATGAGCAGTTCTTC CASSLKGLAFNEQFF
TRBJ1-4 . TRBV19 . TGTGCCAGTAGTGAGCGGTCAAATGAAAAACTGTTTTTT CASSERSNEKLFF
TRBJ2-1 . TRBV30 . TGTGCCTGGAGTTTAGGCAGGGCCCTGGGTGAGCAGTTCTTC CAWSLGRALGEQFF
TRBJ1-5 TRBD1 TRBV7-8 . TGTGCCAGCAGCTCAGGACCGGACAGGAGGCTGGGTCAGCCCCAGCATTTT CASSSGPDRRLGQPQHF
TRBJ2-6 . TRBV2 once TGTGCCAGCAGTGTAACCAGGGGGGCTGGGGCCAACGTCCTGACTTTC CASSVTRGAGANVLTF
TRBJ1-3 . TRBV4-3 . TGCGCCAGCAGCCTAGGGAGTCAGCGCTCTGGAAACACCATATATTTT CASSLGSQRSGNTIYF
TRBJ1-1 . TRBV12-3/TRBV12-4 . TGTGCCAGCAGTGGACTTTTGAACACTGAAGCTTTCTTT CASSGLLNTEAFF
TRBJ2-3 . TRBV30 once TGTGCCTGGAGTACCAGGGAAGGGACAGATACGCAGTATTTT CAWSTREGTDTQYF
TRBJ2-7 . TRBV2 . TGTGCCAGCAGTGAAGGGACAACTAATTCCTACGAGCAGTACTTC CASSEGTTNSYEQYF
TRBJ1-2 . TRBV4-3 . TGCGCCAGCAGCCGAGCCAGGGGAAAAGGTGGCTACACCTTC CASSRARGKGGYTF
TRBJ2-7 TRBD1 TRBV7-2 . TGTGCCAGCAGTCATGGACAGGGGGCCCGCTACGAGCAGTACTTC CASSHGQGARYEQYF
TRBJ1-6 . TRBV7-2 . TGTGCCAGCAGCCCGACATCTCCCTATAATTCACCCCTCCACTTT CASSPTSPYNSPLHF
TRBJ2-1 . TRBV24-1 . TGTGCCACCAGTGATCCGAATCCGGGGGACAGCACCTACAATGAGCAGTTCTTC CATSDPNPGDSTYNEQFF
TRBJ1-2 . TRBV30 once TGTGCCTGGATTACCCAGGGTACCTATGGCTACACCTTC CAWITQGTYGYTF
TRBJ1-1 . TRBV5-6 few TGTGCCAGCAGCTTCCGGGACACTGAAGCTTTCTTT CASSFRDTEAFF
TRBJ2-7 TRBD2 TRBV7-9 . TGTGCCAGCACCTTAGGGGACTGGGACTATTACGAGCAGTACTTC CASTLGDWDYYEQYF
TRBJ1-4 TRBD1 TRBV3-1/TRBV3-2 . TGTGCCAGCAGCCAAAACAGGGGAATTAATGAAAAACTGTTTTTT CASSQNRGINEKLFF
TRBJ2-2 TRBD1 TRBV5-1 . TGCGCCAGCAGCTTGGAAGGTGCCGGGACAGGGGTTTACGGGGAGCTGTTTTTT CASSLEGAGTGVYGELFF
TRBJ1-2 . TRBV19 . TGTGCCAGTAGTACTAGACAGAGGGGCTACACCTTC CASSTRQRGYTF
TRBJ2-7 . TRBV20-1 . TGCAGTGCTAGTGACTCCCCAAGGGGGGGGAAATACGAGCAGTACTTC CSASDSPRGGKYEQYF